This T cell receptor beta chain was identified during a study of T cell changes during pregnancy in multiple sclerosis. This CDR3 has 14 amino acids. V was cut by 2 bases and J by 3 bases, with 11 bases left in between. The germline CDR1 and CDR2 sequences are SGHVS and FNYEAQ. Assay: immunoSEQ multiplex PCR; the TCRdb copy retains only in-frame clones and omits some. Among 85,000 to 130,000 clones listed, just under 95% were seen once. The source material was peripheral blood, sampled after pregnancy. The rearrangement links TRBV7-6 to TRBJ2-7; D gene ambiguous. The clonotype comes from a female donor with multiple sclerosis, enrolled in a pregnancy study. The CDR3 loop reads CASSLRPSSYEQYF. In DNA form, the CDR3 reads TGTGCCAGCAGCTTACGCCCCTCCAGCTACGAGCAGTACTTC.